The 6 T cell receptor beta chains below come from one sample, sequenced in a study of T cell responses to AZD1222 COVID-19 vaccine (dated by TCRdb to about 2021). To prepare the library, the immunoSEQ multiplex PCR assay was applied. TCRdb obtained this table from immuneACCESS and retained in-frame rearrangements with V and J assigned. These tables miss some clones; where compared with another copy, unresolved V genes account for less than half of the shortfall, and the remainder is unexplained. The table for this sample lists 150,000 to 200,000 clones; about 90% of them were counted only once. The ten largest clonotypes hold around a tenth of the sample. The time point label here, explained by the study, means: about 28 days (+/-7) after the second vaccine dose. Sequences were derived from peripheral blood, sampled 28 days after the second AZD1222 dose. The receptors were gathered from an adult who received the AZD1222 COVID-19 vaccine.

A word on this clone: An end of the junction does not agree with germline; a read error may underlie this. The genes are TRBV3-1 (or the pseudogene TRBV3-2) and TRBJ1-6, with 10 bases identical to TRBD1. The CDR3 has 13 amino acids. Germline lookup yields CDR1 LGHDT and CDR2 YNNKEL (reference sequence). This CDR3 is CASSQERLDRGQF. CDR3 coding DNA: TGTGCCAGCAGCCAGGAAAGGCTCGACAGGGGGCAATTT.

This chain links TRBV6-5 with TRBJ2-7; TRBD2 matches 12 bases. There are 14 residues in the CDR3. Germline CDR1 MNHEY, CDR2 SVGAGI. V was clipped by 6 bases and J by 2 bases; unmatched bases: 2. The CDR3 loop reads CASRRTSGAYEQYF. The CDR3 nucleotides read TGTGCCAGCAGACGGACTAGCGGGGCCTACGAGCAGTACTTC.

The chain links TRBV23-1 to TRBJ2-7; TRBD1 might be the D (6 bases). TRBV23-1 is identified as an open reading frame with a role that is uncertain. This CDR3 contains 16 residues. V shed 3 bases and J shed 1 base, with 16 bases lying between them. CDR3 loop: CASSHSQGSRSYEQYF. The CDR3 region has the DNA TGCGCCAGCAGTCATTCACAGGGTTCTCGTTCCTACGAGCAGTACTTC.

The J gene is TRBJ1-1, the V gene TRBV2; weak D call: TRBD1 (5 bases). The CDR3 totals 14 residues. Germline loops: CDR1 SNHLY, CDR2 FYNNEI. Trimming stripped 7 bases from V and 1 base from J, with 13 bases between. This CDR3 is CASKPGAANTEAFF. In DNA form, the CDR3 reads TGTGCCAGCAAACCCGGGGCGGCGAACACTGAAGCTTTCTTT.

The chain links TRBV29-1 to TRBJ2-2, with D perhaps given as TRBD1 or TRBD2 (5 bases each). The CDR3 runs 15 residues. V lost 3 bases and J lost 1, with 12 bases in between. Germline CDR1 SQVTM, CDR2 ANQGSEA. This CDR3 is CSVEPGTENTGELFF. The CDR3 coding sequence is TGCAGCGTTGAGCCCGGGACCGAGAACACCGGGGAGCTGTTTTTT.

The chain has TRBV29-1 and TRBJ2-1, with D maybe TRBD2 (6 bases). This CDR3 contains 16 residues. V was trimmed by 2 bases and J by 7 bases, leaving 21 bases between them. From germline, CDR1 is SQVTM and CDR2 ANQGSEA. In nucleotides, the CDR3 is TGCAGCGTTGAAAATTCGGGACTCGGAGGTAGGAATGAGCAGTTCTTC. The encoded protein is CSVENSGLGGRNEQFF.